This TCR beta chain is from a study of OX40 agonist ivuxolimab in advanced cancers. Findings and limits, study-wide: The antigens recognized by the expanded peripheral T cells, that is their antigen specificity, were not determined.

Note on this clone: Its antigen is not known.

J lost 7 bases, V lost 1 base, and 4 bases had no gene match. The V gene's germline CDR1 is SGHTA and CDR2 FQGNSA. The CDR3 has 16 amino acids. The data were produced by immunoSEQ multiplex PCR, yet TCRdb's version contains in-frame clones alone and is incomplete. Of some 80,000 clones in the sample, just under 90% were seen once. Sequenced material: CD4+ or CD8+ T cells sorted from blood, taken in a trial of the OX40 agonist ivuxolimab. V is TRBV7-2 and J is TRBJ2-5; 15 bases fit TRBD2. The sequence came from an adult with an advanced solid tumor such as melanoma, head and neck, liver or kidney cancer. CDR3 nucleotides: TGTGCCAGCAGCTTAGAGGGACTAGCGGGGGGCCCGACCCAGTACTTC. The encoded protein is CASSLEGLAGGPTQYF.